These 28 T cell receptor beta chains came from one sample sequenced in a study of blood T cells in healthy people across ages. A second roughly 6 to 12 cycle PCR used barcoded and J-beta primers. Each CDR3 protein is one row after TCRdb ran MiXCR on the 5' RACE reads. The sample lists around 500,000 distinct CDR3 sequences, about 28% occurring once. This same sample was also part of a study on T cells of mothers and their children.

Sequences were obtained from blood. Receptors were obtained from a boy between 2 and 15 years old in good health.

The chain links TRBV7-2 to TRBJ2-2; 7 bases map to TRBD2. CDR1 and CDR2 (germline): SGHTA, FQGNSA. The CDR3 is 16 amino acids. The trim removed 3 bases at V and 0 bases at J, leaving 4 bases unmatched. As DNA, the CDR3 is TGTGCCAGCAGCTTTCACAGCGGGGCGAACACCGGGGAGCTGTTTTTT. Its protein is CASSFHSGANTGELFF.

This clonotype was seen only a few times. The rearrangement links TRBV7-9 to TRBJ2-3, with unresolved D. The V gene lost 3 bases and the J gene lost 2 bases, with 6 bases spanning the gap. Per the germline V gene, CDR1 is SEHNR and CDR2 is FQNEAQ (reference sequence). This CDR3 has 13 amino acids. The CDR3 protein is CASSFTDTDTQYF. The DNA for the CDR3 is TGTGCCAGCAGCTTTACTGACACAGATACGCAGTATTTT.

CDR3 sequence (DNA): TGTGCCAGCAGCGGCAGAGCGAGAGCAGATGTGCAGTATTTT. Translation gives CASSGRARADVQYF. The rearrangement links TRBV12-3 or TRBV12-4 to TRBJ2-3; unclear D gene. The CDR3 sequence is 14 residues long. V lost 6 bases and J 11 bases, leaving 21 bases between the germline ends.

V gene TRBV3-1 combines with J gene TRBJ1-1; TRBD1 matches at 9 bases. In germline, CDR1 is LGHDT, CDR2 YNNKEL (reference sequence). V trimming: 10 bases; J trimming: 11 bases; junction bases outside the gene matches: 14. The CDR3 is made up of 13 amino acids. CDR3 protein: CAILTEEDRGAFF. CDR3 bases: TGTGCCATCTTGACCGAGGAGGACAGGGGCGCTTTCTTT.

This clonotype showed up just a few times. The CDR3 loop is CASSEGGLTGELFF. For the CDR3, the DNA is TGTGCCAGCAGTGAAGGAGGGCTCACCGGGGAGCTGTTTTTT. The V and J genes are TRBV6-1 and TRBJ2-2, with D perhaps matching TRBD2 (5 bases). CDR3 length: 14 amino acids. V was clipped by 1 base and J by 4 bases, with 7 bases between them. The germline CDR1 and CDR2 sequences are MNHNS and SASEGT.

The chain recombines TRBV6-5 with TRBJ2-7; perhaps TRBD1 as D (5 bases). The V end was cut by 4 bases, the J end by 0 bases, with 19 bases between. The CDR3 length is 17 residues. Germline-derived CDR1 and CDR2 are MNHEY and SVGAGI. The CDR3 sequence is CASSFTYDSPDSYEQYF. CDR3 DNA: TGTGCCAGCAGTTTTACTTACGACAGCCCCGACTCCTACGAGCAGTACTTC.

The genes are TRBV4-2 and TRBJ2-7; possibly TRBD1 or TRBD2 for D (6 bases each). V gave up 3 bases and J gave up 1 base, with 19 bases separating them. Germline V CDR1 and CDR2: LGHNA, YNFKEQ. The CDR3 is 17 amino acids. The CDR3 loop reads CASSHPTRQGTSYEQYF. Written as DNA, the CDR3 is TGTGCCAGCAGCCACCCCACGAGGCAGGGGACTTCCTACGAGCAGTACTTC.

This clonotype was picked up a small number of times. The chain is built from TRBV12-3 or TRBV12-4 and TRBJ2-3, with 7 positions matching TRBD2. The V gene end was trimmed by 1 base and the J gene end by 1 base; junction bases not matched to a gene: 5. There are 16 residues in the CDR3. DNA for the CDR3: TGTGCCAGCAGTTTAGGGCTAGCGGTACGCACAGATACGCAGTATTTT. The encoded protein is CASSLGLAVRTDTQYF.

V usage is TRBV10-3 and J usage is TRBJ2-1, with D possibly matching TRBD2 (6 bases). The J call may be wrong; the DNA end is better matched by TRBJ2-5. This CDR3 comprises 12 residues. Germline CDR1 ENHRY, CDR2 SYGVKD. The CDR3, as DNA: TGTGCCATCAGTGAGTCGAGGGACTCCCAGTACTTC. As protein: CAISESRDSQYF.

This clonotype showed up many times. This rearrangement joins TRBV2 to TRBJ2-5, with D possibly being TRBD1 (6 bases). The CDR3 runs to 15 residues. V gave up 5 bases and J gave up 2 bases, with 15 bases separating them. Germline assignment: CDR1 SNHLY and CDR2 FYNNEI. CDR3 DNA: TGTGCCAGCAGTATTGGCCAGGGGCATCAAGAGACCCAGTACTTC. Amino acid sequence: CASSIGQGHQETQYF. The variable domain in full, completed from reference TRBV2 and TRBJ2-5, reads EPEVTQTPSHQVTQMGQEVILRCVPISNHLYFYWYRQILGQKVEFLVSFYNNEISEKSEIFDDQFSVERPDGSNFTLKIRSTKLEDSAMYFCASSIGQGHQETQYFGPGTRLLVL.

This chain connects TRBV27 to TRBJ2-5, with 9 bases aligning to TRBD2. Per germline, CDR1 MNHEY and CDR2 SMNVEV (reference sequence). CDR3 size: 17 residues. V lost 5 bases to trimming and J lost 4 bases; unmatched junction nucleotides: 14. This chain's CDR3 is CASSVTSQRGAGETQYF. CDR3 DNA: TGTGCCAGCAGTGTGACATCCCAGCGGGGGGCGGGAGAGACCCAGTACTTC.

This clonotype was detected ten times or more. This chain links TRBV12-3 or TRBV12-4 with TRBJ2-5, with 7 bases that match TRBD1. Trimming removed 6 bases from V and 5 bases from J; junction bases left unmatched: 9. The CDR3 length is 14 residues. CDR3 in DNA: TGTGCCAGCAGGGACCGGGACAGCGGCGAGACCCAGTACTTC. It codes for CASRDRDSGETQYF.

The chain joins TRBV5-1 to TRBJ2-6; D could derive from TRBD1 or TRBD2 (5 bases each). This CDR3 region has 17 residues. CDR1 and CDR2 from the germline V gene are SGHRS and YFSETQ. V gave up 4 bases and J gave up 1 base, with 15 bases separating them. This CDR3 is CASSVRDRPSGANVLTF. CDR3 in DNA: TGCGCCAGCAGCGTCCGGGACCGACCTTCTGGGGCCAACGTCCTGACTTTC. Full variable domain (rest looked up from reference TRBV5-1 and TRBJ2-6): KAGVTQTPRYLIKTRGQQVTLSCSPISGHRSVSWYQQTPGQGLQFLFEYFSETQRNKGNFPGRFSGRQFSNSRSEMNVSTLELGDSALYLCASSVRDRPSGANVLTFGAGSRLTVL.

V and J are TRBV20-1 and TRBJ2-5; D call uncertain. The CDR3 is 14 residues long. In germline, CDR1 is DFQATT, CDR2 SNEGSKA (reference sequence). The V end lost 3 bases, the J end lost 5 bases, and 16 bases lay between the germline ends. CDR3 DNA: TGCAGTGCTAGCGGAGTCATGGTGAGGGAGACCCAGTACTTC. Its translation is CSASGVMVRETQYF.

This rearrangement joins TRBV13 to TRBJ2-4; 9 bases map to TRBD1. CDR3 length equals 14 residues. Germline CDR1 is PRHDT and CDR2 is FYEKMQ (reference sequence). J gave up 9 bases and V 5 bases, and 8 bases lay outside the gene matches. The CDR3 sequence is CASSKDRGKVIQYF. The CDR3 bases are TGTGCCAGCAGCAAGGACAGGGGAAAGGTCATTCAGTACTTC.

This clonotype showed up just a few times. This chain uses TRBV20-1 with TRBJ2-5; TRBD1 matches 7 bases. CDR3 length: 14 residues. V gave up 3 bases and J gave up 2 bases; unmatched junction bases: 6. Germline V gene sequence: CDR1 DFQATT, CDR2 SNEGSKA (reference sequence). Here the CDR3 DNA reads TGCAGTGCTAGGCGGACAGGAGATCAAGAGACCCAGTACTTC. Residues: CSARRTGDQETQYF.

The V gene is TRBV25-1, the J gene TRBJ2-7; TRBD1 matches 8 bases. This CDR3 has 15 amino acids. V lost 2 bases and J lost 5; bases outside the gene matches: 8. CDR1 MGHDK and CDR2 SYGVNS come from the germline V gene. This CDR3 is CASSEPGQGVNEQYF. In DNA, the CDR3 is TGTGCCAGCAGTGAACCCGGACAGGGAGTCAACGAGCAGTACTTC.

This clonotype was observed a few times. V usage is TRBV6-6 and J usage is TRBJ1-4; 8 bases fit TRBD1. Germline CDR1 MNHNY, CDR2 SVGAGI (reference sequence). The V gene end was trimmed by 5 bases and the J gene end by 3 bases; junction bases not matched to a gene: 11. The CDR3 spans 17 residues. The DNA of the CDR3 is TGTGCCAGCAGTCCCGGACAGGGACGCTTGCCTAATGAAAAACTGTTTTTT. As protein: CASSPGQGRLPNEKLFF.

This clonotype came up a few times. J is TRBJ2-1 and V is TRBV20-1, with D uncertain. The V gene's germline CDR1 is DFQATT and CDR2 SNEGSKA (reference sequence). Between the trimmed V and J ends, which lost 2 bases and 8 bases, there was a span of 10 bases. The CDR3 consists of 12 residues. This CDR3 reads CSARTPRDEQFF. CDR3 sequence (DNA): TGCAGTGCTAGAACACCTCGGGATGAGCAGTTCTTC.

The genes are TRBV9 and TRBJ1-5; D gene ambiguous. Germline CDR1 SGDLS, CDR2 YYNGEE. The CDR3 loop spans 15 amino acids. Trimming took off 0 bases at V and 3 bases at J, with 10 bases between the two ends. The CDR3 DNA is TGTGCCAGCAGCGTAGAGGCCCTACTCAATCAGCCCCAGCATTTT. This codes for CASSVEALLNQPQHF.

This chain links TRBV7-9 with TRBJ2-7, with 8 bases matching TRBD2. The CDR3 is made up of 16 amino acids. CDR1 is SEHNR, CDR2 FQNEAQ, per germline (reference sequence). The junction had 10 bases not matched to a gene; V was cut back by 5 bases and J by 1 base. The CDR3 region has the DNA TGTGCCAGCAGCCCTACGGGGGGGATGGAATCCTACGAGCAGTACTTC. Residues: CASSPTGGMESYEQYF.

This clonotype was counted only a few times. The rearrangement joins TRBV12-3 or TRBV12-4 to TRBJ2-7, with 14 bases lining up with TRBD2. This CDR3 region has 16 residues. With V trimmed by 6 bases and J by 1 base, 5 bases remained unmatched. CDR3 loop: CASSGTSGRGSYEQYF. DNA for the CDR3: TGTGCCAGCAGCGGGACTAGCGGGAGAGGATCCTACGAGCAGTACTTC.

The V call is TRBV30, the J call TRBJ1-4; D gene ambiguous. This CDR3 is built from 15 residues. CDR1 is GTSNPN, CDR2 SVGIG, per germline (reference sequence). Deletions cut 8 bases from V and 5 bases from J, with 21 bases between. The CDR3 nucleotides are TGTGCCCTGGAGAAAAAGTGGGAGCTGAATGAAAAACTGTTTTTT. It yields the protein CALEKKWELNEKLFF. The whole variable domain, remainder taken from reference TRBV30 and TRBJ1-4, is SQTIHQWPATLVQPVGSPLSLECTVEGTSNPNLYWYRQAAGRGLQLLFYSVGIGQISSEVPQNLSASRPQDRQFILSSKKLLLSDSGFYLCALEKKWELNEKLFFGSGTQLSVL.

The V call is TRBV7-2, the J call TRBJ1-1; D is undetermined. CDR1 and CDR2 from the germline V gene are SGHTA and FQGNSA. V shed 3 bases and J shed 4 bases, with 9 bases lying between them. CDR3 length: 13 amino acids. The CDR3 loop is CASSFSSATEAFF. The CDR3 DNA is TGTGCCAGCAGCTTCTCCAGCGCCACTGAAGCTTTCTTT.

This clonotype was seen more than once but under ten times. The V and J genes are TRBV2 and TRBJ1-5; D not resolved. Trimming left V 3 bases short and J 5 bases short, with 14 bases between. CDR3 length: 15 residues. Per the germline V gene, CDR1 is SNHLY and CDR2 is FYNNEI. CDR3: CASSESYRTDQPQHF. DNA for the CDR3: TGTGCCAGCAGTGAGTCGTATAGGACTGATCAGCCCCAGCATTTT. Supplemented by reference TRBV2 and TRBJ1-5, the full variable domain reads EPEVTQTPSHQVTQMGQEVILRCVPISNHLYFYWYRQILGQKVEFLVSFYNNEISEKSEIFDDQFSVERPDGSNFTLKIRSTKLEDSAMYFCASSESYRTDQPQHFGDGTRLSIL.

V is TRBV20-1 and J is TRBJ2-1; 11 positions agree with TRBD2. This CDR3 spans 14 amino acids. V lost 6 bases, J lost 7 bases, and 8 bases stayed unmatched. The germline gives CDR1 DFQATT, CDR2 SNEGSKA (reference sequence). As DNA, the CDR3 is TGCAGTGCCCCACGGTCTAGCGGGAGGAATGAGCAGTTCTTC. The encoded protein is CSAPRSSGRNEQFF.

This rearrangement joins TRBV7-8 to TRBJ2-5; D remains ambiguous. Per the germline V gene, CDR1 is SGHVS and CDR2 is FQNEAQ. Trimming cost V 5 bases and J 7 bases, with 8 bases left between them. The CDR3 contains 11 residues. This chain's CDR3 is CASSPFGTQYF. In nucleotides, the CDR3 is TGTGCCAGCAGCCCTTTTGGGACCCAGTACTTC. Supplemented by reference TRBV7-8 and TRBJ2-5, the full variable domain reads GAGVSQSPRYKVAKRGQDVALRCDPISGHVSLFWYQQALGQGPEFLTYFQNEAQLDKSGLPSDRFFAERPEGSVSTLKIQRTQQEDSAVYLCASSPFGTQYFGPGTRLLVL.

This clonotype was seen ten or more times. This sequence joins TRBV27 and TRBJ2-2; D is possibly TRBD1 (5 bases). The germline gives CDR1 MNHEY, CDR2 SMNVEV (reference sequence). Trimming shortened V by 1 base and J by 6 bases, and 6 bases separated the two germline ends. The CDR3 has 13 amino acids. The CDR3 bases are TGTGCCAGCAGTTTATGGGGCTCCGGGGAGCTGTTTTTT. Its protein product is CASSLWGSGELFF.